This T cell receptor beta chain was obtained from a study of T cell clonotyping in hematopoietic cell transplantation. Points from the study as a whole: Cells were unsorted, so CD4 and CD8 contributions were not separated. Higher Inverse Simpson Index values in graft donor and pretransplant recipient predicted broader posttransplant TCR diversity. After transplant, recipient diversity fell while pathologically expanded clonotypes grew through day 180.

Using immunoSEQ multiplex PCR, the repertoire was profiled, and TCRdb retains in-frame clones only, with some absent. The table has around 15,000 clones, around 97% seen once. The germline V and J ends were trimmed by 2 bases and 3 bases, with 10 bases remaining between them. This CDR3 has 15 amino acids. Germline-derived CDR1 and CDR2 are LNHDA and SQIVND (reference sequence). Blood collection times were about day -28 and days 30, 100, 180 posttransplant. On this clone: What it binds is not known.

Sequencing used peripheral blood mononuclear cells, obtained 30 days after allogeneic stem cell transplant. The chain couples TRBV19 to TRBJ1-4, with a tentative D call TRBD1 (5 bases). The source is a female patient aged 45-60 years who had an allogeneic stem cell transplant from an unrelated donor, so T cells may come from the graft donor. Some clones in this sample may be carry-over from other donors' samples. For the CDR3, the DNA is TGTGCCAGTAGTATACGGGGCCGATCTAATGAAAAACTGTTTTTT. It codes for CASSIRGRSNEKLFF.